This TCR beta chain appears in the sequencing data of a study of cytomegalovirus exposure and HLA in healthy donors (dated by TCRdb to 2015 to 2018). Background on the whole study: An earlier analysis of 587 of the donors reported about 300 Gb of sequence data and 117 million unique TCR beta sequences obtained from about 179 million T cells. About 280 gigabases of sequencing data and tens of millions of unique TCR sequences made up an early release that covered several hundred HLA-typed donors. Among the approximately 430 genotyped donors, about 83% belonged to the genetic ancestry cluster associated with self-reported Caucasian donors. The aim of the study was to test whether cataloging public T cell receptors could identify signatures of past pathogen exposure. The T cell repertoires of several hundred subjects were profiled by immunosequencing and related to cytomegalovirus serostatus. Along with the roughly 610-subject first cohort, a separate validation cohort of some 130 different subjects was used. The study combined high-throughput TCR immunosequencing, statistical association of individual TCRs with disease status, and machine learning to predict cytomegalovirus infection status. A later analysis re-examined previously published TCR beta repertoires from several hundred donors and added high-resolution HLA genotyping to investigate patterns of TCR occurrence. Rather than using new phenotypic data, the later analysis identified candidate immune exposures from TCR beta sequences and from how often those sequences occurred across donors. To decide whether each TCR beta V gene segment behaved as functional or pseudogenic, an earlier analysis of some 540 of the donors relied on high-throughput TCR beta sequencing. Donor age, sex, ethnicity and CMV serostatus were compiled together with the repertoire data. Genome-wide SNP genotypes for about three fifths of the roughly 670 donors were used in a later genetic analysis, which treated that subset as a discovery cohort. All discovery cohort repertoires had been generated on a single sequencing platform. Class I and class II HLA loci were covered by the typing at four-digit resolution. The number of donors typed differed by locus, with about 629-630 for A, B, C, DRB1 and DQB1, 522 for DQA1, about 610 for DPA1, and around 430 for DPB1. Roughly five DR-DQ haplotypes were treated as single units for association and clustering because of strong linkage in the cohort. Among 300 to 500 genotyped donors of the cohort, an average of around 220,000 unique TCR beta nucleotide sequences was sequenced per donor, of which 15% to 20% were non-productive.

What the work shows at the level of the full study, not this receptor alone: Most TCR sequences were observed very rarely across donors, whereas some public TCRs were present in many individuals. Some IMGT-functional V segments, including TRBV6-2 and TRBV6-3, could not be told apart with the 87-base-pair reads, so those segments were excluded. Linkage disequilibrium might explain the correlated functional status among segregating V segments, but an unknown experimental factor could not be ruled out. For the cohort, immune exposure information was limited to CMV serostatus. Several of the top co-occurrence clusters appeared to be linked to parvovirus B19, influenza, CMV and Epstein-Barr virus, according to a later analysis. An association between a missense DCLRE1C variant and V-gene and J-gene trimming of TCR beta chains was found in a later genetic analysis and replicated in an independent cohort. According to a later analysis, TCR association rates differed among HLA loci, with DRB1 alleles showing the most associated TCRs and HLA-C alleles showing the fewest. The study gave a list of roughly 150 TCR beta chains associated with cytomegalovirus. Compared with the roughly 670-donor mean, donors in an Asian-associated ancestry cluster had fewer N-insertions in productive TCRs, according to a later genetic analysis. At a false discovery rate of 0.05, a later analysis linked 15,000 to 20,000 TCR beta sequences to specific HLA alleles. In vitro tests confirmed that a few of the cytomegalovirus-associated TCR beta chains recognize cytomegalovirus antigens. Approximately 18 rarely observed V segments, including chromosome 9 orphons, were excluded from the earlier analysis of approximately 500 of the donors because counts were too low. An earlier analysis of around 540 of the donors showed that most TCR beta V segments appeared in productive rearrangements either about 87% or about 30% of the time, which broadly matched IMGT annotations. Only TCR beta chains were sequenced in this cohort, and the absence of alpha or paired-chain data limited detectable features. Because HLA typing was unavailable for some donors at each locus, only the typed subset was used in association tests. The classifier was reported to diagnose cytomegalovirus status with high specificity and sensitivity in both the original and validation cohorts. A group of highly shared sequence variants was considered likely to be a technical artifact of the sequencing pipeline. Sequencing depth was assumed to be roughly uniform across donors in the presence/absence analyses, though that assumption may not hold. A later analysis found that HLA-associated TCR beta chains were more clonally expanded and had lower generation probabilities than equally common non-associated chains. According to the authors, the approach could potentially be generalized to other disease states and immunological phenotypes. A further reported finding was that TCR beta sequences accurately predicted the HLA-A and HLA-B alleles for most subjects in the first cohort. Assigning TCR associations to individual alleles was difficult when HLA alleles, especially DR and DQ, strongly co-occurred. A later analysis found that most CMV-associated TCR beta chains appeared HLA-restricted, with HLA associations seemingly driven largely by CMV exposure.

Library preparation used the immunoSEQ multiplex PCR assay. The multiplex PCR relied on a mix of 60 forward primers for TCR Vbeta segments and 13 reverse primers for TCR Jbeta segments. A multiplex PCR assay on genomic DNA amplified the CDR3 region of rearranged TCR beta genes. Amplified TCR beta libraries were sequenced as 87-base-pair reads on the Illumina HiSeq System. On the authors' methods: Across the 600 to 700 repertoires, a later analysis counted tens of millions of unique TCR beta chains, roughly 11 million of which were shared by at least two donors. To remove PCR and sequencing errors, raw reads were error-corrected and collapsed into unique sequences using a nearest-neighbor algorithm that merged closely related sequences. CDR3 sequences were aligned to IMGT reference sequences to assign V, D and J gene segments. For a sequence to be retained, at least a six-nucleotide match to both a V gene segment and a J gene segment was required. Rearrangements were called productive when the CDR3 lacked stop codons and stayed in frame with V and J; all others were non-productive. Following IMGT convention, CDR3 was defined as the stretch from the second conserved V-encoded cysteine up to the conserved J-encoded phenylalanine. In an earlier analysis of more than 550 of the donors, sequences lacking an unambiguous match to a single V gene segment were excluded. In an earlier analysis of approximately 560 of the donors, a V segment was called functional when productive rearrangements were above 56.7%, and segregating when the standard deviation between donors exceeded 5%. A statistical classification framework was built for diagnosing cytomegalovirus status from the catalog of TCR beta chain sequences. In a later analysis, V and J genes were assigned by comparing TCR nucleotide sequences against IMGT/GENE-DB human TR gene sequences. The TCRdist pipeline was used in a later analysis to assign CDR3 sequences and most-parsimonious VDJ recombination scenarios. In a later analysis, each TCR beta chain was defined by its CDR3 amino acid sequence together with its V-gene family, and reads without a unique V-gene family were excluded. As a way to deal with suspected cross-contamination and a sequencing artifact, a later analysis dropped approximately 590 nucleotide sequences that were highly shared and had low generation probability. For each public chain, a later analysis derived a clonal expansion index from normalized ranks of inferred template counts within each repertoire. Generation probabilities in a later analysis came from a VDJ recombination model fitted to out-of-frame rearrangements, and those results were checked against IGoR. In a later analysis, TCR-TCR, TCR-HLA and TCR-CMV co-occurrence was scored with hypergeometric tests, and a repertoire-size bias correction was applied to TCR pairs. In a later analysis, false discovery rates were estimated by permuting HLA or CMV assignments 20 times. In a later analysis, co-occurring TCRs were grouped with DBSCAN, and TCRdist sequence similarity was added when clustering was performed within HLA-allele-positive subsets. Repertoires with fewer than 30,000 or more than 120,000 public chains, plus five repertoires with anomalous nucleotide sharing, were excluded from co-occurrence clustering. Entries here come from immuneACCESS through TCRdb and include only in-frame sequences with V and J called. Some clones fail to appear in such tables; in the studies checked, an unresolved V gene covers under half of the shortfall, and the cause of the remainder is unknown. Clone size and the V and J calls come from that table; the DNA yielded D and trimming. The sample table shows around 180,000 clones, and 65% to 80% are seen once. 0.95% to 1.4% of the sample comes from the top ten.

Via the germline V gene, CDR1 is SGDLS and CDR2 YYNGEE. Counted from cysteine to phenylalanine, this CDR3 has 16 amino acids. Only the CDR3 region is kept as DNA, spanning 48 bases read in frame from base 1. V is pruned by 3 bases and J by 0 bases, leaving 6 bases of the junction without a gene match. The cohort was made up of 500 to 850 healthy bone marrow donors. At the time of sampling, all cohort members were nominally healthy, though unrecorded immune exposures were likely present. The donor was CMV seronegative and was included in the group of several hundred seronegative cohort members. Each donor provided a peripheral blood sample, and peripheral blood mononuclear cells were used for TCR beta sequencing. Genomic DNA extraction from the blood cell samples was performed with the Qiagen DNeasy Blood Extraction Kit. Worth noting for this clone: Its specific antigen is unknown. No clone much larger than this one lies a single base away; base qualities are absent.

The chain is made from TRBV9 and TRBJ2-3; 8 bases in the junction line up with TRBD2. The sample comprised PBMCs. This sequence was found in a woman between 40 and 55 years old in good health and CMV-seronegative. The DNA reads TGTGCCAGCAGCGCGGGAGCGGGAGAGAGCACAGATACGCAGTATTTT. Its product reads: CASSAGAGESTDTQYF.